This TCR beta chain was obtained from a study of CD8 T cells in ankylosing spondylitis. Study-wide findings and caveats: Seemingly characteristic of ankylosing spondylitis blood was a TCR beta motif consisting of 7 or 8 highly homologous variants.

The CDR3 runs to 16 residues. J was trimmed by 3 bases and V by 4 bases; bases with no gene match: 9. The germline V gene encodes CDR1 LGHDT and CDR2 YNNKEL (reference sequence). A word on this clonotype: Antigen specificity is unknown.

Each CDR3 protein gets one entry after TCRdb re-called the 5' RACE reads with MiXCR. This table holds roughly 300,000 distinct CDR3 sequences, roughly 8% found once. This clonotype originated in a male donor with ankylosing spondylitis. The specimen sequenced was blood, either unsorted or a sorted T cell fraction (not recorded which). The genes are TRBV3-1 and TRBJ1-1; 9 nucleotides align to TRBD1. CDR3 sequence: CASSPNLQGADTEAFF. The DNA of the CDR3 is TGTGCCAGCAGCCCAAACCTACAGGGGGCGGACACTGAAGCTTTCTTT.